This record concerns one T cell receptor (beta chain) sequence. Its antigen is still unknown. This specimen belongs to a study of T cells after yellow fever vaccination. Study observations and caveats: After the booster, 95% to 98% of CD4 and about nine tenths of CD8 primary-response clones were re-detected. Few clonotypes appeared in both CD4 and CD8 compartments. Researchers cautioned that FACS-sorted repertoires could harbor abundant clonotypes contaminating from the bulk population.

Researchers made TCR cDNA using 5'RACE template switching, and this step added a universal primer site and UMIs. TCRdb re-derived calls from the 5' RACE reads in MiXCR, one entry per CDR3 protein. The repertoire holds 320,000 or so distinct CDR3 sequences, with 7% to 10% as singletons. The sample consisted of PBMCs, taken roughly 47 days after the first yellow fever vaccination. The TCR originated in a man aged 18 to 30 who received the YFV17D yellow fever vaccine.

DNA of the CDR3: TGTGCCAGCAGCCAATTCGGAGGGGATTCACCCCTCCACTTT. Translated: CASSQFGGDSPLHF. V usage is TRBV3-1 and J usage is TRBJ1-6; the D gene is possibly TRBD1 (5 bases). This CDR3 is 14 amino acids long. CDR1 and CDR2 from the germline V gene are LGHDT and YNNKEL (reference sequence). V gave up 2 bases and J gave up 8 bases, with 10 bases separating them.